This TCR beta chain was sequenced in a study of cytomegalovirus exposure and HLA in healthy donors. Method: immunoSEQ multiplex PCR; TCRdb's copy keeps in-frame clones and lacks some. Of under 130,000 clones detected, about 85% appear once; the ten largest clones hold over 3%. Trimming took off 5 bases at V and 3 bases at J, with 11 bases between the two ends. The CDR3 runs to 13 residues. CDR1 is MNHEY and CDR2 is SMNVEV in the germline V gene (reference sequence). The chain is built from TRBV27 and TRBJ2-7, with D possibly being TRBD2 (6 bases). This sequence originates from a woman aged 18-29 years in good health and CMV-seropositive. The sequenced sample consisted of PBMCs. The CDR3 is CASSDGGNYEQYF. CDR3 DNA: TGTGCCAGCAGTGACGGAGGGAACTACGAGCAGTACTTC.